The 20 T cell receptor beta chains below were found in one sample sequenced in a study of blood T cell repertoires in COVID-19. Using immunoSEQ multiplex PCR, the repertoire was profiled, and TCRdb retains in-frame clones only, with some absent. Of under 350,000 clones listed, around 86% were seen once; the top ten hold 2% to 2.5%. The sequencing sample was made of peripheral blood. Receptors were obtained from a middle-aged man with acute or convalescent COVID-19.

J is TRBJ1-1 and V is TRBV6-5; possible D gene TRBD1, 5 bases. Trimming shortened V by 2 bases and J by 5 bases, and 12 bases separated the two germline ends. This CDR3 spans 14 amino acids. Germline V gene lookup returns CDR1 MNHEY and CDR2 SVGAGI. The DNA of the CDR3 is TGTGCCAGCAGTTACGAGGGGAGGTGGACTGAAGCTTTCTTT. The encoded protein is CASSYEGRWTEAFF.

This clone occurred a few times. The chain is built from TRBV4-2 and TRBJ2-2; 7 bases are shared with TRBD2. Germline V gene sequence: CDR1 LGHNA, CDR2 YNFKEQ. V was clipped by 0 bases and J by 5 bases; unmatched bases: 6. The CDR3 extends over 16 amino acids. In DNA form, the CDR3 reads TGTGCCAGCAGCCAAGATCGGGGGGTAGGGACCGGGGAGCTGTTTTTT. Amino acids: CASSQDRGVGTGELFF.

The chain carries TRBV18 and TRBJ1-2; D not resolved. V was clipped by 2 bases and J by 4 bases, with 8 bases between them. Germline CDR1 is KGHSH and CDR2 is LQKENI. The CDR3 runs 13 residues. The CDR3 protein is CASSPGTAYGYTF. For the CDR3, the DNA is TGTGCCAGCTCACCAGGAACAGCCTATGGCTACACCTTC.

The V call is TRBV18, the J call TRBJ1-1; 12 positions agree with TRBD1. Trimming cost V 0 bases and J 5 bases; bases outside gene matches: 4. The CDR3 runs 16 residues. The germline V gene has CDR1 KGHSH and CDR2 LQKENI. For the CDR3, the DNA is TGTGCCAGCTCACCACCGGGACAGGGGGCTAATACTGAAGCTTTCTTT. This gives the protein CASSPPGQGANTEAFF. Variable domain in full (rest from reference TRBV18 and TRBJ1-1): NAGVMQNPRHLVRRRGQEARLRCSPMKGHSHVYWYRQLPEEGLKFMVYLQKENIIDESGMPKERFSAEFPKEGPSILRIQQVVRGDSAAYFCASSPPGQGANTEAFFGQGTRLTVV.

The genes are TRBV3-1 (or the pseudogene TRBV3-2) and TRBJ2-1, with 8 bases identical to TRBD1. CDR3 length: 14 residues. V lost 1 base and J lost 9; bases outside the gene matches: 5. Looked up from germline, CDR1 is LGHDT and CDR2 is YNNKEL (reference sequence). The CDR3 protein is CASSQVSGGSEQFF. CDR3 sequence (DNA): TGTGCCAGCAGCCAAGTCTCAGGGGGCAGTGAGCAGTTCTTC.

This clone was seen only once. The V and J genes are TRBV7-2 and TRBJ1-2; TRBD1 agrees at 9 bases. V was clipped by 6 bases and J by 5 bases; unmatched bases: 10. This CDR3 is 15 amino acids long. The germline CDR1 and CDR2 sequences are SGHTA and FQGNSA. The CDR3 here is CASSQQGAMGYGYTF. CDR3 DNA: TGTGCCAGCAGTCAACAGGGGGCAATGGGGTATGGCTACACCTTC.

The CDR3 reads CASSRGTSGDEQYF. The DNA of the CDR3 is TGTGCCAGCAGTAGAGGGACTAGCGGGGACGAGCAGTACTTC. The chain is built from TRBV11-1 and TRBJ2-7; 13 bases are a match to TRBD2. V lost 6 bases to trimming and J lost 5 bases; unmatched junction nucleotides: 4. Germline assignment: CDR1 SGHAT and CDR2 FQDESV (reference sequence). This CDR3 contains 14 residues.

This CDR3 is CASRPKRSGAYGYTF. Here the CDR3 DNA reads TGTGCAAGTCGCCCCAAGAGGTCAGGGGCCTATGGCTACACCTTC. This chain links TRBV12-2 with TRBJ1-2; the table's TRBD1 call for D was not verified on the DNA. TRBV12-2 is a recognized pseudogene. The CDR3 extends over 15 amino acids.

The chain couples TRBV9 to TRBJ2-6; 14 nucleotides agree with TRBD2. Trimming removed 3 bases from V and 4 bases from J; junction bases left unmatched: 12. Germline lookup yields CDR1 SGDLS and CDR2 YYNGEE. This CDR3 comprises 20 residues. CDR3 DNA: TGTGCCAGCAGCGGACGACTAGCGGGGGGGCCTTCGACCGGGGCCAACGTCCTGACTTTC. Its translation is CASSGRLAGGPSTGANVLTF.

The chain employs TRBV9 and TRBJ1-1; TRBD1 agrees at 10 bases. Germline V lookup: CDR1 SGDLS, CDR2 YYNGEE. The CDR3 length is 15 residues. V was clipped by 0 bases and J by 5 bases; unmatched bases: 4. CDR3 region: CASSVEGTGETEAFF. Here the CDR3 DNA reads TGTGCCAGCAGCGTAGAAGGGACAGGGGAGACTGAAGCTTTCTTT.

The V gene is TRBV7-9, the J gene TRBJ1-1, with TRBD1 matching over 8 bases. Per the germline V gene, CDR1 is SEHNR and CDR2 is FQNEAQ (reference sequence). V lost 5 bases to trimming and J lost 1 base; unmatched junction nucleotides: 6. The length of the CDR3 is 15 residues. CDR3 nucleotide sequence: TGTGCCAGCAGCCCCCAAGGACAGGGGAACACTGAAGCTTTCTTT. Translated, it gives CASSPQGQGNTEAFF.

This clone was recorded only once. The rearrangement uses TRBV9 and TRBJ2-5; 10 bases line up with TRBD2. In germline, CDR1 is SGDLS, CDR2 YYNGEE. J lost 1 base, V lost 3 bases, and 3 bases had no gene match. The CDR3 covers 15 residues. The CDR3 DNA sequence: TGTGCCAGCAGCGGGTTAGCGGGGGGCCAAGAGACCCAGTACTTC. Protein: CASSGLAGGQETQYF.

This clone has only one observation. The chain uses TRBV2 and TRBJ1-2, with 7 nucleotides matching TRBD1. The length of the CDR3 is 15 residues. Per the germline V gene, CDR1 is SNHLY and CDR2 is FYNNEI. V shed 0 bases, J shed 6 bases, and the junction held 7 bases outside the gene matches. CDR3 nucleotides: TGTGCCAGCAGTGAAGCGAGGAGGGGGCTCGATGGCTACACCTTC. Amino acids: CASSEARRGLDGYTF. Drawing the rest from reference TRBV2 and TRBJ1-2, the complete variable domain is EPEVTQTPSHQVTQMGQEVILRCVPISNHLYFYWYRQILGQKVEFLVSFYNNEISEKSEIFDDQFSVERPDGSNFTLKIRSTKLEDSAMYFCASSEARRGLDGYTFGSGTRLTVV.

The chain employs TRBV10-3 and TRBJ1-2, with a possible D match to TRBD1 (5 bases). The germline V and J ends were trimmed by 7 bases and 4 bases, with 13 bases remaining between them. CDR1 ENHRY and CDR2 SYGVKD come from the germline V gene. The CDR3 runs 13 residues. CDR3 region: CAITPDSPYGYTF. The CDR3 region has the DNA TGTGCCATCACCCCAGACAGCCCCTATGGCTACACCTTC.

The V gene is TRBV9, the J gene TRBJ2-5, with TRBD2 identical over 11 bases. CDR1 and CDR2 (germline): SGDLS, YYNGEE. This CDR3 region has 16 residues. Trimming removed 0 bases from V and 1 base from J; junction bases left unmatched: 2. This CDR3 is CASSVGLAGRQETQYF. Here the CDR3 DNA reads TGTGCCAGCAGCGTAGGACTAGCGGGACGCCAAGAGACCCAGTACTTC.

The V call is TRBV7-9, the J call TRBJ2-5, with D possibly being TRBD2 (6 bases). V was trimmed by 5 bases and J by 5 bases, leaving 21 bases between them. CDR3 length: 16 residues. CDR1 SEHNR and CDR2 FQNEAQ come from the germline V gene (reference sequence). The CDR3 DNA reads as TGTGCCAGCAGCCGATGGACCGGGACTCCCTGGGAGACCCAGTACTTC. Translation: CASSRWTGTPWETQYF.

The chain carries TRBV2 and TRBJ2-1; maybe TRBD2 (6 bases). V was pared by 10 bases and J by 4 bases, with 11 bases between. The CDR3 runs 12 residues. CDR1 SNHLY and CDR2 FYNNEI come from the germline V gene. Written as DNA, the CDR3 is TGTGCCACATCGGGAGCTTACAATGAGCAGTTCTTC. This translates into CATSGAYNEQFF.

V and J are TRBV30 and TRBJ1-2; the match to TRBD1 covers 11 bases. V dropped 8 bases and J dropped 4; count of bases not matched to a gene: 3. The germline V gene has CDR1 GTSNPN and CDR2 SVGIG (reference sequence). The CDR3 is made up of 12 amino acids. This chain's CDR3 is CAGTGGSYGYTF. Written as DNA, the CDR3 is TGTGCCGGGACAGGGGGAAGCTATGGCTACACCTTC.

The chain has TRBV10-3 and TRBJ2-1; 9 bases align to TRBD2. CDR1 is ENHRY and CDR2 is SYGVKD in the germline V gene. The CDR3 is 17 residues long. Unmatched junction bases numbered 13, after V lost 6 bases and J lost 4 bases. CDR3 in DNA: TGTGCCATCAGCCCCTACCTCAGCGGGGGGCCGTACAATGAGCAGTTCTTC. Translated: CAISPYLSGGPYNEQFF.

The chain carries TRBV21-1 and TRBJ1-6. TRBV21-1 is a recognized pseudogene. The CDR3 covers 19 residues. The CDR3 DNA follows: TGTGCCAGCATCTTAACGAGAGGGTCCTTTAGCTCCTATAATTCACCCCTCCACTTT. It is translated as CASILTRGSFSSYNSPLHF.